This entry concerns a single T cell receptor beta chain. The ends were cut back, 7 bases at V and 0 bases at J, with 13 bases in the middle. The CDR3 is 14 residues long. Germline assignment: CDR1 MNHEY and CDR2 SMNVEV (reference sequence). Per the original methods: Estimated nucleated cell counts came from reference gene primer amplification. Some clones are missing from TCRdb's copy, which holds only in-frame ones; the method was immunoSEQ multiplex PCR. The V and J calls and clone size were taken over from that table, and D and trimming were inferred from the DNA. The table records over 200,000 clones, 65% to 85% of them present only once. This record comes from a study of blood T cell repertoires in COVID-19. Study in general: Donors in the United States, Italy and Spain gave samples during acute or convalescent COVID-19.

The origin of this receptor is a woman of 80 years or more with acute or convalescent COVID-19. The sequenced sample was peripheral blood. The V call is TRBV27, the J call TRBJ2-7; D unclear. The CDR3 reads CASKRSRSSYEQYF. DNA of the CDR3: TGTGCCAGCAAGAGGTCTAGGTCCTCCTACGAGCAGTACTTC.